This TCR beta chain was sequenced during a study of blood T cell repertoires in COVID-19. For the study at large: Sites across the United States, Italy and Spain contributed samples from acute and convalescent COVID-19. In each case, the material was cDNA or gDNA derived from T cells, B-cell-depleted T cells, or PBMCs.

The germline CDR1 and CDR2 sequences are SQVTM and ANQGSEA. CDR3 size: 12 residues. Trimming cost V 6 bases and J 4 bases, with 12 bases left between them. In the authors' methods: For nucleated cells, counts were estimated from reference gene primer amplification. Clones were sequenced by immunoSEQ multiplex PCR, and TCRdb holds only the in-frame ones, with some missing. V, J and clone size reflect that table, while D and trimming were determined from the DNA. The data contain approximately 270,000 clones, around 86% of them singletons. Material for sequencing was peripheral blood. The genes are TRBV29-1 and TRBJ2-5; D is possibly TRBD1 (6 bases). The sequence was obtained from a man aged 50-59 years with acute or convalescent COVID-19. CDR3 coding DNA: TGCAGCGTCCAAGGGACATTAGAGACCCAGTACTTC. Amino acids: CSVQGTLETQYF.